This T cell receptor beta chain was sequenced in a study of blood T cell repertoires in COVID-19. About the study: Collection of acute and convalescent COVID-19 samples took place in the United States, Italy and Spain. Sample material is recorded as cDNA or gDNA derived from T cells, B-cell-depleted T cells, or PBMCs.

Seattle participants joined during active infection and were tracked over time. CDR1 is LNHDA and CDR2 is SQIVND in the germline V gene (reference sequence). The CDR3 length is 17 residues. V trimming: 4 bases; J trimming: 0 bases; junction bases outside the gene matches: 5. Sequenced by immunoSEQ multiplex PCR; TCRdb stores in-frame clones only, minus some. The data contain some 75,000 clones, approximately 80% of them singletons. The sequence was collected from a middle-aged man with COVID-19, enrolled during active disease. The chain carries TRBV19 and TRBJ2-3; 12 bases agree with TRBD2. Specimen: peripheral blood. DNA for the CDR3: TGTGCCAGTAGTAGGTTTGGGACTAGCGGGAGCACAGATACGCAGTATTTT. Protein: CASSRFGTSGSTDTQYF.